This T cell receptor beta chain was observed in a study of blood T cell repertoires in COVID-19. Study-wide background: From the United States, Italy and Spain came samples of acute and convalescent COVID-19.

J lost 5 bases, V lost 4 bases, and 14 bases had no gene match. The CDR3 length is 18 residues. CDR1 and CDR2 (germline): SGHVS, FQNEAQ. As handled by the study authors: By means of reference gene primer amplification, nucleated cell counts were estimated. Sequenced by immunoSEQ multiplex PCR; TCRdb stores in-frame clones only, minus some. V and J calls and clone size are as listed in that table; D and trimming were resolved from the DNA. The sample consists of about 87,000 clones, more than 75% of them appearing once. The source is a man aged 35 to 55 with acute or convalescent COVID-19. This chain joins TRBV7-8 and TRBJ2-1, with 10 nucleotides matching TRBD2. Sequenced input: peripheral blood. This chain's CDR3 is CASSSVTYLAGDHNEQFF. CDR3 sequence (DNA): TGTGCCAGCAGCTCCGTAACCTACCTAGCGGGAGATCACAATGAGCAGTTCTTC.